These 14 T cell receptor beta chains originate from one sample sequenced in a study of blood T cell repertoires in COVID-19. TCRdb's table, derived via immunoSEQ multiplex PCR, lists solely in-frame clones and lacks some. Here the sample spans about 83,000 clones, roughly 82% being singletons. The sample taken for sequencing was peripheral blood. All receptors come from a man aged 45-65 years with active COVID-19.

The genes are TRBV29-1 and TRBJ1-6; no clear D. The V gene's germline CDR1 is SQVTM and CDR2 ANQGSEA. V lost 6 bases to trimming and J lost 9 bases, with 15 bases between them. This CDR3 is built from 13 residues. Written as DNA, the CDR3 is TGCAGCGTGGGCTTGTTGGGGAGTTCACCCCTCCACTTT. This gives the protein CSVGLLGSSPLHF.

The rearrangement joins TRBV20-1 to TRBJ2-7; 8 bases are shared with TRBD1. This CDR3 has 13 residues. V lost 3 bases to trimming and J lost 3 bases; unmatched junction nucleotides: 4. Germline V gene lookup returns CDR1 DFQATT and CDR2 SNEGSKA (reference sequence). The DNA of the CDR3 is TGCAGTGCTAGTCGTGGACAGGGCTACGAGCAGTACTTC. Encoded protein: CSASRGQGYEQYF.

V and J are TRBV6-2 or TRBV6-3 and TRBJ2-1; D is undetermined. Germline V CDR1 and CDR2: MNHEY, SVGEGT. The CDR3 has 15 residues. The V gene lost 6 bases and the J gene lost 5 bases, with 17 bases spanning the gap. This CDR3 is CASSSLGQTDNEQFF. Here the CDR3 DNA reads TGTGCCAGCAGCTCCCTTGGGCAAACTGACAATGAGCAGTTCTTC.

The chain is built from TRBV4-3 and TRBJ2-1; 8 positions agree with TRBD2. Germline CDR1 is LGHNA and CDR2 is YSLEER. This CDR3 spans 14 amino acids. Germline trimming cut 1 base from V and 12 bases from J; bases unmatched to any gene: 8. The CDR3 loop reads CASSQGGGNLGQFF. The CDR3 bases are TGCGCCAGCAGCCAAGGCGGGGGGAACCTTGGGCAGTTCTTC.

V is TRBV5-1 and J is TRBJ2-1; 12 bases fit TRBD1. With 0 bases clipped from V and 7 bases from J, the junction kept 5 bases outside the gene matches. Germline loops: CDR1 SGHRS, CDR2 YFSETQ. This CDR3 region has 16 residues. CDR3 in amino acids: CASSLEGTGGWNEQFF. CDR3 sequence (DNA): TGCGCCAGCAGCTTGGAAGGGACAGGGGGCTGGAATGAGCAGTTCTTC.

This clone was seen once. J is TRBJ2-7 and V is TRBV19, with TRBD2 matching over 7 bases. CDR1 is LNHDA, CDR2 SQIVND, per germline (reference sequence). The CDR3 runs to 15 residues. Germline trimming cut 5 bases from V and 1 base from J; bases unmatched to any gene: 8. CDR3 protein: CASSSVRGGSYEQYF. The CDR3, as DNA: TGTGCCAGTAGTTCCGTCCGCGGGGGTTCCTACGAGCAGTACTTC.

This chain links TRBV5-1 with TRBJ2-3; maybe TRBD2 (6 bases). V was shortened by 1 base and J by 2 bases, with 11 bases between the two germline ends. This CDR3 has 15 residues. In germline, CDR1 is SGHRS, CDR2 YFSETQ. The CDR3 is CASSLMPGVTDTQYF. The CDR3 DNA reads TGCGCCAGCAGCTTGATGCCGGGGGTCACAGATACGCAGTATTTT.

The V gene is TRBV15, the J gene TRBJ1-2, with no clear D. Germline-derived CDR1 and CDR2 are LNHNV and YYDKDF (reference sequence). With 1 base removed from V and 2 bases from J, the gap between germline ends came to 11 bases. The CDR3 runs to 15 residues. The chain's CDR3 is CATSRARDVNYGYTF. CDR3 coding DNA: TGTGCCACCAGCAGAGCCCGGGATGTAAACTATGGCTACACCTTC.

The chain employs TRBV7-2 and TRBJ1-6; tentative D call: TRBD1 (6 bases). CDR3 length: 15 residues. From germline, CDR1 is SGHTA and CDR2 FQGNSA. The ends were cut back, 3 bases at V and 5 bases at J, with 11 bases in the middle. The DNA of the CDR3 is TGTGCCAGCAGCTTGACAGGATCTCATAATTCACCCCTCCACTTT. Translating it yields CASSLTGSHNSPLHF. Variable domain in full (rest from reference TRBV7-2 and TRBJ1-6): GAGVSQSPSNKVTEKGKDVELRCDPISGHTALYWYRQSLGQGLEFLIYFQGNSAPDKSGLPSDRFSAERTGGSVSTLTIQRTQQEDSAVYLCASSLTGSHNSPLHFGNGTRLTVT.

The chain combines TRBV11-2 with TRBJ2-7; perhaps TRBD2 as D (6 bases). The V gene lost 4 bases and the J gene lost 6 bases, with 22 bases spanning the gap. CDR1 is SGHAT, CDR2 FQNNGV, per germline. The length of the CDR3 is 16 residues. The CDR3 DNA reads TGTGCCAGCAGCTCTTTATCGCGGGGCGAGGGTTCCGAGCAGTACTTC. Its protein is CASSSLSRGEGSEQYF.

The genes are TRBV27 and TRBJ2-7; 7 bases align to TRBD1. The CDR3 consists of 10 residues. Per germline, CDR1 MNHEY and CDR2 SMNVEV (reference sequence). The CDR3 here is CASSSTGVGV. DNA of the CDR3: TGTGCCAGCAGTTCCACAGGGGTGGGGGTC.

This chain connects TRBV4-3 to TRBJ2-7; 11 nucleotides line up with TRBD1. This CDR3 is 15 amino acids long. CDR1 and CDR2 (germline): LGHNA, YSLEER. The junction had 8 bases not matched to a gene; V was cut back by 4 bases and J by 6 bases. CDR3 DNA sequence: TGCGCCAGCAGCCCGGACGGGACAGGGGGTCGCGAGCAGTACTTC. Protein: CASSPDGTGGREQYF.

This clone was detected only once. The V call is TRBV30, the J call TRBJ1-3; D gene uncertain. V shed 4 bases and J shed 4 bases, with 14 bases lying between them. The CDR3 is 14 residues long. Germline lookup yields CDR1 GTSNPN and CDR2 SVGIG (reference sequence). DNA of the CDR3: TGTGCCTGGACCGGAGTGATGAGAGGAAACACCATATATTTT. It yields the protein CAWTGVMRGNTIYF. Full variable domain (outside the CDR3, taken from reference TRBV30 and TRBJ1-3): SQTIHQWPATLVQPVGSPLSLECTVEGTSNPNLYWYRQAAGRGLQLLFYSVGIGQISSEVPQNLSASRPQDRQFILSSKKLLLSDSGFYLCAWTGVMRGNTIYFGEGSWLTVV.

This chain links TRBV6-5 with TRBJ2-1; D is perhaps TRBD1 (6 bases). V was clipped by 7 bases and J by 3 bases, with 10 bases between them. The germline gives CDR1 MNHEY, CDR2 SVGAGI. The CDR3 runs to 13 residues. CDR3 coding DNA: TGTGCCAGCAATCAGGACAGCTACAATGAGCAGTTCTTC. It codes for CASNQDSYNEQFF.